This is a list of T cell receptor beta chains from one sample in a study of cytomegalovirus exposure and HLA in healthy donors. This table comes from immunoSEQ multiplex PCR, and its TCRdb copy is limited to in-frame clones, with some not included. The sample lists more than 150,000 clones, around 80% occurring once. Sequences were obtained from PBMCs. The receptor source for this set is a man between 18 and 29 years old in good health and CMV-seronegative. The CDR3 runs from the conserved cysteine through the conserved F or W. The order of the fields is V gene, clone size, J gene, D gene, CDR3 protein, CDR3 DNA. A D gene is named only where the DNA matches it firmly. Rows may omit the clone size; those that give it use once, few, many or a size class.

>TRBV10-3|few|TRBJ2-7|TRBD2
CAISYRTSGPSYEQYF
TGTGCCATCAGCTACCGGACTAGCGGGCCAAGCTACGAGCAGTACTTC
>TRBV5-1|few|TRBJ1-3|TRBD1
CASSGQGRWSWFGNTIYF
TGCGCCAGCAGCGGACAGGGAAGGTGGTCTTGGTTTGGAAACACCATATATTTT
>TRBV6-1|-|TRBJ2-7|TRBD1
CASSTGAYEQYF
TGTGCCAGCAGTACAGGGGCCTACGAGCAGTACTTC
>TRBV9|-|TRBJ2-2|TRBD2
CASSGLAGGHSTGELFF
TGTGCCAGCAGCGGACTAGCGGGGGGCCATTCGACCGGGGAGCTGTTTTTT
>TRBV30|-|TRBJ2-1|-
CAWRGGAYNEQFF
TGTGCCTGGAGGGGCGGGGCTTACAATGAGCAGTTCTTC
>TRBV4-2|-|TRBJ2-1|-
CASSQDWLARDNEQFF
TGTGCCAGCAGCCAAGACTGGCTAGCGAGGGACAATGAGCAGTTCTTC
>TRBV5-1|-|TRBJ2-1|-
CASSLDSRGYNEQFF
TGCGCCAGCAGCTTAGATAGCAGGGGCTACAATGAGCAGTTCTTC
>TRBV30|-|TRBJ2-7|-
CAWSGYSDYYEQYF
TGTGCCTGGAGTGGGTACAGCGACTACTACGAGCAGTACTTC
>TRBV25-1|-|TRBJ1-4|TRBD1
CASSEGPQGAEDGLFF
TGTGCCAGCAGTGAAGGGCCCCAGGGGGCGGAAGATGGACTGTTTTTT
>TRBV4-2|-|TRBJ2-7|TRBD2
CASSQVASGRTHEQYF
TGTGCCAGCAGCCAAGTCGCTAGCGGGAGAACCCACGAGCAGTACTTC
>TRBV2|-|TRBJ1-6|-
CASRTSGGGSSYNSPLHF
TGTGCCAGCAGGACAAGTGGGGGAGGGAGCTCCTATAATTCACCCCTCCACTTT
>TRBV6-5|-|TRBJ2-7|-
CASRPRGGVSYEQYF
TGTGCCAGTAGGCCAAGGGGGGGGGTATCCTACGAGCAGTACTTC
>TRBV5-4|-|TRBJ2-7|TRBD2
CASSWRTSGSEQYF
TGTGCCAGCAGCTGGCGGACTAGCGGGAGCGAGCAGTACTTC
>TRBV18|-|TRBJ2-6|-
CASSREVSGANVLTF
TGTGCCAGCTCACGGGAGGTCTCTGGGGCCAACGTCCTGACTTTC
>TRBV18|once|TRBJ2-3|-
CASSRLSRVEVDTQYF
TGTGCCAGCTCACGCCTGTCCCGGGTTGAGGTAGATACGCAGTATTTT
>TRBV18|-|TRBJ2-2|-
CASSPPSSSTGELFF
TGTGCCAGCTCACCACCATCTAGCTCGACCGGGGAGCTGTTTTTT
>TRBV6-6|-|TRBJ1-5|-
CASSYSPDSSNQPQHF
TGTGCCAGCAGTTACTCTCCCGACAGTAGCAATCAGCCCCAGCATTTT
>TRBV19|-|TRBJ2-7|-
CASSTDSGEQYF
TGTGCCAGTAGTACGGACAGCGGCGAGCAGTACTTC
>TRBV30|-|TRBJ2-7|-
CAWSSLGGSEQYF
TGTGCCTGGAGTAGTTTAGGCGGATCCGAGCAGTACTTC
>TRBV7-8|few|TRBJ2-3|-
CASSLAGADTQYF
TGTGCCAGCAGCTTAGCCGGGGCAGATACGCAGTATTTT
>TRBV19|-|TRBJ1-5|-
CASSIDQFQPQHF
TGTGCCAGTAGTATAGACCAGTTTCAGCCCCAGCATTTT
>TRBV6-5|-|TRBJ2-7|TRBD1
CASSRLRTGGYEQYF
TGTGCCAGCAGTCGACTCCGGACAGGGGGCTACGAGCAGTACTTC
>TRBV19|few|TRBJ2-4|TRBD2
CATRSAGLASDIQYF
TGTGCCACCCGCTCAGCAGGACTAGCTTCGGACATTCAGTACTTC
>TRBV6-1|-|TRBJ2-3|-
CASTHNTDTQYF
TGTGCCAGCACTCACAACACAGATACGCAGTATTTT
>TRBV30|-|TRBJ1-5|-
CAWSAQGKFQPQHF
TGTGCCTGGAGTGCTCAGGGGAAATTTCAGCCCCAGCATTTT
>TRBV28|-|TRBJ1-4|-
CASSLPGGSNEKLFF
TGTGCCAGCAGCCTCCCCGGAGGGTCTAATGAAAAACTGTTTTTT
>TRBV28|-|TRBJ1-5|-
CASILGGRDRQPQHF
TGTGCCAGCATCTTGGGCGGCAGGGATCGTCAGCCCCAGCATTTT
>TRBV9|-|TRBJ1-1|-
CASSVGTEMNTEAFF
TGTGCCAGCAGCGTAGGTACAGAAATGAACACTGAAGCTTTCTTT
>TRBV5-4|-|TRBJ1-6|-
CASSSRDTVSPLHF
TGTGCCAGCAGTTCCCGGGACACCGTTTCGCCCCTCCACTTT
>TRBV19|once|TRBJ1-5|TRBD1
CASSPDRGGQPQHF
TGTGCCAGTAGTCCCGACAGGGGAGGACAGCCCCAGCATTTT
>TRBV9|-|TRBJ1-1|-
CASSPINSGNTEAFF
TGTGCCAGCAGCCCAATAAACTCGGGGAACACTGAAGCTTTCTTT
>TRBV2|-|TRBJ1-5|-
CASTLGGNQPQHF
TGTGCCAGCACCTTGGGAGGCAATCAGCCCCAGCATTTT
>TRBV9|-|TRBJ2-6|-
CASSSTGSGANVLTF
TGTGCCAGCAGCTCGACAGGCTCAGGGGCCAACGTCCTGACTTTC
>TRBV4-1|-|TRBJ1-1|TRBD1
CASSQTGEAFF
TGCGCCAGCAGCCAGACAGGGGAAGCTTTCTTT
>TRBV13|-|TRBJ2-5|TRBD2
CASSSLAGDQETQYF
TGTGCCAGCAGCTCACTAGCGGGGGACCAAGAGACCCAGTACTTC
>TRBV7-3|few|TRBJ2-7|TRBD2
CASSLKAGGEQYF
TGTGCCAGCAGCTTAAAAGCGGGGGGGGAGCAGTACTTC
>TRBV6-1|-|TRBJ2-1|TRBD2
CASSESGGAYNEQFF
TGTGCCAGCAGTGAATCCGGGGGGGCCTACAATGAGCAGTTCTTC
>TRBV2|-|TRBJ1-2|-
CASTGSRGRTNYGYTF
TGTGCCAGCACCGGTTCGAGAGGGCGGACCAACTATGGCTACACCTTC
>TRBV19|-|TRBJ2-7|TRBD1
CASSSGQGVSYEQYF
TGTGCCAGTAGCTCGGGACAGGGGGTTTCCTACGAGCAGTACTTC
>TRBV9|-|TRBJ1-6|-
CASSVSAEGYNSPLHF
TGTGCCAGCAGCGTCTCGGCAGAGGGCTATAATTCACCCCTCCACTTT
>TRBV7-3|once|TRBJ2-3|TRBD2
CASSFGRGTDTQYF
TGTGCCAGCAGCTTCGGGAGGGGCACAGATACGCAGTATTTT
>TRBV29-1|once|TRBJ2-7|-
CSVGMGGMVHEQYF
TGCAGCGTGGGGATGGGGGGAATGGTTCACGAGCAGTACTTC
>TRBV15|-|TRBJ1-5|-
CATSRGTMGNQPQHF
TGTGCCACCAGCAGAGGAACAATGGGCAATCAGCCCCAGCATTTT
>TRBV27|few|TRBJ2-7|-
CASSVHISYEQYF
TGTGCCAGCAGTGTTCACATCTCCTACGAGCAGTACTTC
>TRBV6-5|-|TRBJ1-5|-
CASSVGVPRHF
TGTGCCAGCAGTGTCGGGGTCCCTAGGCATTTT
>TRBV9|-|TRBJ2-2|-
CASSPQRQGSGELFF
TGTGCCAGCAGCCCACAAAGACAAGGTTCCGGGGAGCTGTTTTTT
>TRBV5-4|-|TRBJ2-2|TRBD2
CASSRTSGGTGELFF
TGTGCCAGCAGCCGCACTAGCGGGGGAACCGGGGAGCTGTTTTTT
>TRBV11-3|-|TRBJ1-3|-
CASSQSQGGGNTIYF
TGTGCCAGCAGCCAAAGCCAAGGAGGTGGAAACACCATATATTTT
>TRBV5-4|-|TRBJ2-6|-
CASRLQGREPSGANVLTF
TGTGCCAGCAGATTACAGGGACGAGAGCCCTCTGGGGCCAACGTCCTGACTTTC
>TRBV5-1|once|TRBJ2-5|TRBD2
CASSSEQLAIETQYF
TGCGCCAGCAGCTCCGAACAACTAGCGATAGAGACCCAGTACTTC
>TRBV5-4|-|TRBJ2-1|TRBD2
CASSPEAAGGGRNEQFF
TGTGCCAGCAGTCCAGAGGCGGCGGGAGGGGGTAGGAATGAGCAGTTCTTC
>TRBV5-4|once|TRBJ1-2|-
CASSDGGGAGYGYTF
TGTGCCAGCAGCGACGGCGGGGGCGCAGGCTATGGCTACACCTTC
>TRBV6-5|-|TRBJ1-5|-
CASRRDTGSNQPQHF
TGTGCCAGCAGAAGGGACACCGGTAGCAATCAGCCCCAGCATTTT
>TRBV5-1|-|TRBJ1-6|-
CASSLGGGGDNSPLHF
TGCGCCAGCAGCTTGGGAGGGGGGGGCGATAATTCACCCCTCCACTTT
>TRBV5-1|-|TRBJ2-1|-
CASSLGLEPYNEQFF
TGCGCCAGCAGCTTGGGACTAGAGCCTTACAATGAGCAGTTCTTC
>TRBV19|-|TRBJ2-6|-
CASSIQTNSGANVLTF
TGTGCCAGTAGTATTCAGACTAATTCTGGGGCCAACGTCCTGACTTTC
>TRBV9|-|TRBJ2-1|TRBD2
CASTRSGGSSYNEQFF
TGTGCCAGCACCAGAAGCGGGGGAAGCTCCTACAATGAGCAGTTCTTC